Shown below are 23 T cell receptor beta chains from a single sample sequenced in a study of blood T cell repertoires in COVID-19. Profiling relied on immunoSEQ multiplex PCR, and the TCRdb table lists in-frame clones only, not all of them. Altogether a few hundred thousand clones are present, about 87% being singletons, with the ten largest covering about 5.2%. What was sequenced was peripheral blood. The receptors shown here come from a woman aged 55-70 years with COVID-19, enrolled during active disease.

This chain connects TRBV3-1 (or the pseudogene TRBV3-2) to TRBJ2-1, with TRBD2 matching 9 bases. The CDR3 covers 15 residues. The V gene end was trimmed by 4 bases and the J gene end by 2 bases; junction bases not matched to a gene: 3. Germline loops: CDR1 LGHDT, CDR2 YNNKEL (reference sequence). The DNA for the CDR3 is TGTGCCAGCAGCCGGTTAGCGGGAGCCTACAATGAGCAGTTCTTC. Translated: CASSRLAGAYNEQFF.

The CDR3 sequence: CASSPSGKLTYEQYF. The CDR3 nucleotides read TGTGCCAGCTCACCATCAGGGAAGCTCACCTACGAGCAGTACTTC. The V and J genes are TRBV18 and TRBJ2-7, with D maybe TRBD1 (5 bases). The CDR3 has 15 residues. The ends were cut back, 2 bases at V and 2 bases at J, with 13 bases in the middle. CDR1 and CDR2 from the germline V gene are KGHSH and LQKENI.

The gene calls are TRBV7-6 and TRBJ1-4, with D possibly matching TRBD1 (5 bases). CDR1 is SGHVS and CDR2 is FNYEAQ in the germline V gene. This CDR3 is built from 15 residues. V gave up 5 bases and J gave up 0 bases, with 10 bases separating them. The CDR3 is CASSPTGATNEKLFF. In DNA form, the CDR3 reads TGTGCCAGCAGCCCAACAGGTGCAACTAATGAAAAACTGTTTTTT. Filled out from reference TRBV7-6 and TRBJ1-4, the complete variable domain reads GAGVSQSPRYKVTKRGQDVALRCDPISGHVSLYWYRQALGQGPEFLTYFNYEAQQDKSGLPNDRFSAERPEGSISTLTIQRTEQRDSAMYRCASSPTGATNEKLFFGSGTQLSVL.

The chain combines TRBV25-1 with TRBJ1-3, with a weak D call TRBD1 (6 bases). CDR3 length equals 16 residues. Trimming removed 4 bases at V and 6 bases at J, with 19 bases between. Germline V gene sequence: CDR1 MGHDK, CDR2 SYGVNS. Here the CDR3 reads CASSGSTGYVENTIYF. The CDR3 DNA reads as TGTGCCAGCAGTGGGTCTACAGGGTACGTCGAAAACACCATATATTTT. The complete variable domain, with remaining parts taken from reference TRBV25-1 and TRBJ1-3, reads EADIYQTPRYLVIGTGKKITLECSQTMGHDKMYWYQQDPGMELHLIHYSYGVNSTEKGDLSSESTVSRIRTEHFPLTLESARPSHTSQYLCASSGSTGYVENTIYFGEGSWLTVV.

The J gene is TRBJ2-3, the V gene TRBV6-5; 8 bases map to TRBD2. The junction had 5 bases not matched to a gene; V was cut back by 2 bases and J by 4 bases. In germline, CDR1 is MNHEY, CDR2 SVGAGI. This CDR3 is built from 15 residues. CDR3 residues: CASSYQAGVADTQYF. For the CDR3, the DNA is TGTGCCAGCAGTTACCAAGCGGGAGTGGCAGATACGCAGTATTTT.

The chain combines TRBV6-6 with TRBJ2-7, with 8 bases aligning to TRBD1. V was clipped by 5 bases and J by 0 bases; unmatched bases: 6. The germline V gene has CDR1 MNHNY and CDR2 SVGAGI (reference sequence). The CDR3 length is 15 residues. The CDR3 protein is CASSTRTGLSYEQYF. CDR3 coding DNA: TGTGCCAGCAGTACTAGGACAGGGCTCTCCTACGAGCAGTACTTC.

The chain joins TRBV6-5 to TRBJ2-6; TRBD2 matches at 7 bases. The CDR3 consists of 15 residues. Germline V gene data show CDR1 as MNHEY and CDR2 as SVGAGI. The V gene end was trimmed by 10 bases and the J gene end by 0 bases; junction bases not matched to a gene: 6. The CDR3 nucleotides read TGTGCCACCGCCCGGGGGGACTCTGGGGCCAACGTCCTGACTTTC. The encoded protein is CATARGDSGANVLTF.

The J gene is TRBJ1-1, the V gene TRBV29-1; tentatively, D is TRBD1 (5 bases). Germline assignment: CDR1 SQVTM and CDR2 ANQGSEA. V was shortened by 0 bases and J by 1 base, with 21 bases between the two germline ends. The CDR3 is 18 residues long. CDR3 residues: CSVEDSSAGRIRNTEAFF. CDR3 DNA: TGCAGCGTTGAAGATTCGTCAGCAGGGAGGATAAGGAACACTGAAGCTTTCTTT.

The chain links TRBV24-1 to TRBJ1-4, with TRBD1 as a possible D gene (6 bases). Per the germline V gene, CDR1 is KGHDR and CDR2 is SFDVKD. Trimming stripped 4 bases from V and 7 bases from J, with 18 bases between. The CDR3 contains 16 residues. As DNA, the CDR3 is TGTGCCACCAGTGACCCAGGGGCAGGGACGCGTGAAAAACTGTTTTTT. Residues: CATSDPGAGTREKLFF.

This clone has only one observation. The chain carries TRBV11-2 and TRBJ2-1; D unresolved. This CDR3 has 14 residues. The V end lost 3 bases, the J end lost 7 bases, and 13 bases lay between the germline ends. Germline loops: CDR1 SGHAT, CDR2 FQNNGV. In nucleotides, the CDR3 is TGTGCCAGCAGCTTGAGGCTAGTTGGGAATGAGCAGTTCTTC. It codes for CASSLRLVGNEQFF.

V usage is TRBV6-5 and J usage is TRBJ1-5, with TRBD1 matching 7 bases. In germline, CDR1 is MNHEY, CDR2 SVGAGI. This CDR3 region has 14 residues. V was clipped by 8 bases and J by 1 base; unmatched bases: 5. CDR3 DNA: TGTGCCAGCCGTTTACAGGGGAGCAATCAGCCCCAGCATTTT. This codes for CASRLQGSNQPQHF.

V is TRBV28 and J is TRBJ1-2, with 10 bases fitting TRBD1. The CDR3 contains 14 residues. Germline V gives CDR1 MDHEN, CDR2 SYDVKM. The junction had 7 bases not matched to a gene; V was cut back by 5 bases and J by 7 bases. CDR3 DNA: TGTGCCAGCAGTCCCGCCGGGACAGGGGTTGGCTACACCTTC. Translated: CASSPAGTGVGYTF.

The chain has TRBV7-2 and TRBJ1-1, with D tentatively TRBD1 (6 bases). The V end was cut by 5 bases, the J end by 7 bases, with 14 bases between. Germline values: CDR1 SGHTA, CDR2 FQGNSA. The CDR3 sequence is 13 residues long. CDR3 nucleotide sequence: TGTGCCAGCAGCGTACTAGAGGGGGTTGAAGCTTTCTTT. Its translation: CASSVLEGVEAFF.

The chain couples TRBV18 to TRBJ1-5, with D perhaps TRBD1 (6 bases). V lost 2 bases and J 5 bases, leaving 7 bases between the germline ends. The CDR3 is 13 amino acids. CDR1 and CDR2 (germline): KGHSH, LQKENI. The CDR3 is CASSPKGDQPQHF. The CDR3 DNA reads TGTGCCAGCTCACCAAAGGGGGATCAGCCCCAGCATTTT.

V gene TRBV7-2 combines with J gene TRBJ2-7; 7 bases fit TRBD1. The germline CDR1 and CDR2 sequences are SGHTA and FQGNSA. Germline trimming cut 7 bases from V and 0 bases from J; bases unmatched to any gene: 9. The CDR3 contains 15 residues. Here the CDR3 reads CASNQQGPSSYEQYF. CDR3 sequence (DNA): TGTGCCAGCAACCAACAGGGGCCTAGCTCCTACGAGCAGTACTTC.

This clone has more than one count but fewer than ten. The chain uses TRBV13 and TRBJ2-1; D remains ambiguous. The germline V gene encodes CDR1 PRHDT and CDR2 FYEKMQ (reference sequence). V was clipped by 1 base and J by 4 bases, with 5 bases between them. The CDR3 runs to 13 residues. The CDR3 reads CASSLVRYNEQFF. Here the CDR3 DNA reads TGTGCCAGCAGCTTAGTGCGGTACAATGAGCAGTTCTTC.

V and J are TRBV24-1 and TRBJ2-1; 11 positions agree with TRBD2. The CDR3 contains 15 residues. J was trimmed by 4 bases and V by 3 bases; bases with no gene match: 1. The germline V gene encodes CDR1 KGHDR and CDR2 SFDVKD. CDR3 DNA: TGTGCCACCAGTGATCTAGCGGGAGGTTACAATGAGCAGTTCTTC. Its translation: CATSDLAGGYNEQFF.

V gene TRBV3-1 (or the pseudogene TRBV3-2) combines with J gene TRBJ2-5, with 10 bases matching TRBD1. The CDR3 consists of 16 residues. Germline lookup yields CDR1 LGHDT and CDR2 YNNKEL (reference sequence). Losses at the gene ends were 2 bases for V and 5 bases for J; bases not matched to a gene: 8. The CDR3 loop is CASSQTGTGAGETQYF. The CDR3 DNA sequence: TGTGCCAGCAGCCAAACCGGGACAGGGGCAGGGGAGACCCAGTACTTC.

The rearrangement joins TRBV5-5 to TRBJ2-3, with 11 bases lining up with TRBD2. Germline assignment: CDR1 SGHKS and CDR2 YYEKEE (reference sequence). The CDR3 extends over 18 amino acids. J gave up 6 bases and V 0 bases, and 12 bases lay outside the gene matches. The CDR3 nucleotides are TGTGCCAGCAGCTTGGGACTAGCGGGGTCCCGGTCGGGGGATACGCAGTATTTT. This translates into CASSLGLAGSRSGDTQYF.

This sequence joins TRBV5-1 and TRBJ1-2, with unresolved D. V lost 0 bases to trimming and J lost 4 bases, with 10 bases between them. The CDR3 covers 14 residues. The germline gives CDR1 SGHRS, CDR2 YFSETQ. CDR3 DNA: TGCGCCAGCAGCTTGGCGGACTCGGGCTATGGCTACACCTTC. Its translation: CASSLADSGYGYTF. Filled out from reference TRBV5-1 and TRBJ1-2, the complete variable domain reads KAGVTQTPRYLIKTRGQQVTLSCSPISGHRSVSWYQQTPGQGLQFLFEYFSETQRNKGNFPGRFSGRQFSNSRSEMNVSTLELGDSALYLCASSLADSGYGYTFGSGTRLTVV.

The J gene is TRBJ2-5, the V gene TRBV5-5, with D tentatively TRBD2 (6 bases). There are 15 residues in the CDR3. Looked up from germline, CDR1 is SGHKS and CDR2 is YYEKEE (reference sequence). Trimming stripped 2 bases from V and 0 bases from J, with 11 bases between. CDR3 residues: CASSFGGTYQETQYF. The CDR3 region has the DNA TGTGCCAGCAGCTTTGGCGGGACCTACCAAGAGACCCAGTACTTC.

The chain joins TRBV18 to TRBJ1-2; unclear D gene. Per the germline V gene, CDR1 is KGHSH and CDR2 is LQKENI. The V gene lost 3 bases and the J gene lost 0 bases, with 11 bases spanning the gap. The CDR3 sequence is 15 residues long. This CDR3 reads CASSPQASANYGYTF. In nucleotides, the CDR3 is TGTGCCAGCTCACCGCAGGCCTCCGCTAACTATGGCTACACCTTC.

The chain joins TRBV4-2 to TRBJ2-6; 9 bases map to TRBD2. CDR1 LGHNA and CDR2 YNFKEQ come from the germline V gene. The CDR3 loop spans 18 amino acids. Losses at the gene ends were 5 bases for V and 0 bases for J; bases not matched to a gene: 8. Here the CDR3 DNA reads TGTGCCAGCAGCTACCGACTAGCGGACACCTCTGGGGCCAACGTCCTGACTTTC. This translates into CASSYRLADTSGANVLTF.